Given below is one TCR beta chain in context. This record comes from a study of blood T cell repertoires in COVID-19. For the study at large: Sites in the United States, Italy and Spain provided acute and convalescent COVID-19 samples. The cDNA or gDNA used as material had been derived from T cells, B-cell-depleted T cells, or PBMCs.

V lost 1 base, J lost 2 bases, and 11 bases lay in between. CDR1 and CDR2 (germline): MNHEY, SVGAGI. The CDR3 consists of 15 residues. Per the authors' pipeline: Nucleated cell number was recorded as an estimate derived from reference gene primer amplification. The data were produced by immunoSEQ multiplex PCR, yet TCRdb's version contains in-frame clones alone and is incomplete. V, J and clone size are taken as reported in that table, and D and trimming were inferred from the DNA itself. The sample lists 150,000 or so clones, about 88% occurring once. J is TRBJ1-1 and V is TRBV6-5; D is undetermined. The sequencing sample was made of peripheral blood. This TCR derives from a man in his sixties with acute or convalescent COVID-19. The CDR3 spells CASSYFLTSNTEAFF. The CDR3, as DNA: TGTGCCAGCAGTTACTTCTTAACAAGTAACACTGAAGCTTTCTTT.